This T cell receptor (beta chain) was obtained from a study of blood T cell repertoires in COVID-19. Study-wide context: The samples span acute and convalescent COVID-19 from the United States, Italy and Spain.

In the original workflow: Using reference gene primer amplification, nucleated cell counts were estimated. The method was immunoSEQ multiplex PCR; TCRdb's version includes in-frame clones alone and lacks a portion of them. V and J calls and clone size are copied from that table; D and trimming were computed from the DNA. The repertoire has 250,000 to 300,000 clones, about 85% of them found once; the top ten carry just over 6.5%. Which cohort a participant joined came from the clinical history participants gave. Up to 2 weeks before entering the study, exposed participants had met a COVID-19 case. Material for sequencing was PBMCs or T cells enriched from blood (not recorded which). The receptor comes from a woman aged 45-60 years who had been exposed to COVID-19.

CDR3 coding DNA: TGTGCCAGCAGCTTTCAGTATGAGCAGTTCTTC. This gives the protein CASSFQYEQFF. The V and J genes are TRBV7-9 and TRBJ2-1; D not certain. With 3 bases removed from V and 8 bases from J, the gap between germline ends came to 5 bases. CDR1 and CDR2 from the germline V gene are SEHNR and FQNEAQ (reference sequence). The CDR3 extends over 11 amino acids.